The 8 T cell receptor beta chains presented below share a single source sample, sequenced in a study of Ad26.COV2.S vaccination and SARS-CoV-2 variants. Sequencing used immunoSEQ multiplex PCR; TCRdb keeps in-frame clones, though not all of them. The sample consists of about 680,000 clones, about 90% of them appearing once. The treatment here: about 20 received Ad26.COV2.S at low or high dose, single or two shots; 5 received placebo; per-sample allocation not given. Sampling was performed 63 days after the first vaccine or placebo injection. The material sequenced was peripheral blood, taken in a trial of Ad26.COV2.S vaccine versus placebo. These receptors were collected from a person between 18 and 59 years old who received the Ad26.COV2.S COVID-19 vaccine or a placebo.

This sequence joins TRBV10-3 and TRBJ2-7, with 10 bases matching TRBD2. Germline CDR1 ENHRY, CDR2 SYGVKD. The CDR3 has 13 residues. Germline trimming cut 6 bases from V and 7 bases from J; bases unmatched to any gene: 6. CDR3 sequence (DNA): TGTGCCATCAGCACTAGCGGGGTCCCGGAGCAGTACTTC. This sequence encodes CAISTSGVPEQYF.

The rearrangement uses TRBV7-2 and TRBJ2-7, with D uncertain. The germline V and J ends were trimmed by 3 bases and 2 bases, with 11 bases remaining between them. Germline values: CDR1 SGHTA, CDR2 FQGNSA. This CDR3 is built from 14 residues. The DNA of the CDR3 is TGTGCCAGCAGCTTCGGTGCGGAGACCTACGAGCAGTACTTC. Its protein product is CASSFGAETYEQYF.

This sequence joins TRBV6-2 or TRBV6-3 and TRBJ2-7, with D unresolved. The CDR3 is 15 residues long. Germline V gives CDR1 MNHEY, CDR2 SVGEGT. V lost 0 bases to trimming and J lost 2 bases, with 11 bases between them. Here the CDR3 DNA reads TGTGCCAGCAGTTACTCGAAGGGCAGCACCTACGAGCAGTACTTC. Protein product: CASSYSKGSTYEQYF.

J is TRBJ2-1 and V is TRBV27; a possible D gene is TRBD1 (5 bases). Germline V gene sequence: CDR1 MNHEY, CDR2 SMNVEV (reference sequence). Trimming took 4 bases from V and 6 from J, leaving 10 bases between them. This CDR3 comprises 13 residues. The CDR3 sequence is CASSYRPINEQFF. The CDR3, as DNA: TGTGCCAGCAGTTACAGGCCGATCAATGAGCAGTTCTTC.

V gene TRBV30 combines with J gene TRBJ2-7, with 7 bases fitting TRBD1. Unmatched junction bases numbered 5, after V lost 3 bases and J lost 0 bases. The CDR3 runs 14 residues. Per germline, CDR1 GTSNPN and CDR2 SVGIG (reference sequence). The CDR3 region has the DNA TGTGCCTGGAGGGGGACAGTCAGCTCCTACGAGCAGTACTTC. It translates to CAWRGTVSSYEQYF.

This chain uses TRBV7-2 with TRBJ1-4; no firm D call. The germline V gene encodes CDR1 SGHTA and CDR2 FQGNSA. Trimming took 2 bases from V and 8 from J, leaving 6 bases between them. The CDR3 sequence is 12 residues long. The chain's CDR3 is CASSLRREKLFF. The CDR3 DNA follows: TGTGCCAGCAGCTTAAGAAGAGAAAAACTGTTTTTT. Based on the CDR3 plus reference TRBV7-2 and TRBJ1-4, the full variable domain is GAGVSQSPSNKVTEKGKDVELRCDPISGHTALYWYRQSLGQGLEFLIYFQGNSAPDKSGLPSDRFSAERTGGSVSTLTIQRTQQEDSAVYLCASSLRREKLFFGSGTQLSVL.

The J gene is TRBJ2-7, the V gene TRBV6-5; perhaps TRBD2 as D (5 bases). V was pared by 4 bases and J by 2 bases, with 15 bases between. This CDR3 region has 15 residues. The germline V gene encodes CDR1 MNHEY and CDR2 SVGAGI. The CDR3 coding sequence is TGTGCCAGCAGTTTCGAGGAGGCAACCACCTACGAGCAGTACTTC. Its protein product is CASSFEEATTYEQYF.

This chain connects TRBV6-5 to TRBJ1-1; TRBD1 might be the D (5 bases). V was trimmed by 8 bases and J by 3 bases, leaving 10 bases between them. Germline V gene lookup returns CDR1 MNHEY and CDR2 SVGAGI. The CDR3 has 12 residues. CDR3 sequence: CASGGFDTEAFF. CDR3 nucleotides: TGTGCCAGCGGGGGGTTCGACACTGAAGCTTTCTTT.